The following is a TCR beta chain sequence with its context. Its specificity is unknown. The record originates from a study of cytomegalovirus exposure and HLA in healthy donors. The wider study: Across more than 350 genotyped donors, around 82% landed in the Caucasian-associated ancestry cluster.

Primers for the PCR totalled 60 Vbeta and 13 Jbeta. Produced via immunoSEQ multiplex PCR; TCRdb's table is partial and in-frame only. The table lists under 200,000 clones. Notes on the study in general: With later analysis, a missense DCLRE1C variant became linked to TCR beta V- and J-gene trimming.

Donors counted as nominally healthy when sampled, yet unrecorded immune exposures were likely. The sequence was collected from a man aged 30 to 39 in good health and CMV-seronegative. Sequencing was performed on PBMCs.

CDR3 DNA sequence: TGCAGCGTTGATCCCTTGACTAGCGGGAGGCGGGGCGAGCAGTTCTTC. Protein: CSVDPLTSGRRGEQFF. The chain combines TRBV29-1 with TRBJ2-1, with 13 bases matching TRBD2. V dropped 3 bases and J dropped 10; count of bases not matched to a gene: 12. In germline, CDR1 is SQVTM, CDR2 ANQGSEA. This CDR3 is 16 amino acids long.